This T cell receptor beta chain emerged from a study of identical twins. Points from the study as a whole: Excess twin sharing in beta out-of-frame sequences was weaker. Partly confounded zero-insertion analyses could result from invariant MAIT and iNKT cells.

Each CDR3 protein is one row after TCRdb ran MiXCR on the 5' RACE reads. The sample yields around 1.7 million distinct CDR3 sequences, less than 35% seen once. Trimming shortened V by 6 bases and J by 8 bases, and 16 bases separated the two germline ends. CDR1 and CDR2 from the germline V gene are MNHNY and SVGAGI (reference sequence). CDR3 length: 13 amino acids. About this clonotype: Its antigen is still unknown.

The chain joins TRBV6-6 to TRBJ1-2; D possibly corresponds to TRBD1 (5 bases). The receptor was isolated from a newborn girl in good health. Sequencing input: cord blood. This CDR3 is CASSPSGALGYTF. The CDR3 DNA follows: TGTGCCAGCAGCCCCAGTGGGGCTCTGGGCTACACCTTC.